This T cell receptor (beta chain) was found in a study of beta chain features in type 1 diabetes. Study-wide results and caveats: Possibly, sequencing cDNA over-represented cells that had high TCR expression levels. In every one of the four CD4+ subsets, TCRB CDR3s were moderately but significantly shorter in Type 1 diabetes patients.

The V gene end was trimmed by 3 bases and the J gene end by 13 bases; junction bases not matched to a gene: 4. CDR3 length equals 11 residues. From germline, CDR1 is SQVTM and CDR2 ANQGSEA. Every bit of the isolated RNA underwent reverse transcription, so sequencing read expressed TCRB transcripts. TCRdb's copy holds only in-frame clones and misses some; the assay was immunoSEQ multiplex PCR. The data contain roughly 290,000 clones, 14% to 15% of them seen just once; the ten biggest clones take up roughly 0.015%. In this sample, this clone turned up a few times. Its antigen remains unidentified. V gene TRBV29-1 combines with J gene TRBJ1-4; TRBD1 matches 8 bases. The sample was naive CD4+ T cells from blood. The TCR comes from a man aged 18 to 29 with type 1 diabetes. The CDR3 DNA reads as TGCAGCGTTGACCGACAGGGGCGACTGTTTTTT. Amino acids: CSVDRQGRLFF. The full variable domain, its missing parts supplied by reference TRBV29-1 and TRBJ1-4, is SAVISQKPSRDICQRGTSLTIQCQVDSQVTMMFWYRQQPGQSLTLIATANQGSEATYESGFVIDKFPISRPNLTFSTLTVSNMSPEDSSIYLCSVDRQGRLFFGSGTQLSVL.